The 14 T cell receptor beta chains given below trace back to one sample, sequenced in a study of technical replicates of blood from a handful of donors. Using immunoSEQ multiplex PCR, the repertoire was profiled, and TCRdb retains in-frame clones only, with some absent. Here the sample spans about 89,000 clones, 94% being singletons. The sample consisted of T cells isolated from PBMCs. The receptors originated from a human donor in good health.

The V gene is TRBV6-1, the J gene TRBJ2-1, with 11 bases lining up with TRBD2. Per germline, CDR1 MNHNS and CDR2 SASEGT. V lost 2 bases and J lost 4; bases outside the gene matches: 4. This CDR3 contains 16 residues. The CDR3 spells CASSENGLAGYNEQFF. The CDR3, as DNA: TGTGCCAGCAGTGAAAACGGACTAGCGGGTTACAATGAGCAGTTCTTC.

The CDR3 protein is CASSAQQGAGYTF. CDR3 bases: TGTGCCAGCAGCGCCCAACAGGGGGCCGGCTACACCTTC. The V gene is TRBV9, the J gene TRBJ1-2; 9 bases are a match to TRBD1. The length of the CDR3 is 13 residues. The V and J ends lost 3 bases and 8 bases, in that order; junction bases with no gene match: 5. Germline V CDR1 and CDR2: SGDLS, YYNGEE.

The chain combines TRBV2 with TRBJ2-3, with TRBD2 matching over 7 bases. The length of the CDR3 is 16 residues. Germline trimming cut 5 bases from V and 1 base from J; bases unmatched to any gene: 9. The V gene's germline CDR1 is SNHLY and CDR2 FYNNEI. CDR3 DNA: TGTGCCAGCAGTCGACGGGCGGGGGAGGGCACAGATACGCAGTATTTT. This translates into CASSRRAGEGTDTQYF. Based on the CDR3 plus reference TRBV2 and TRBJ2-3, the full variable domain is EPEVTQTPSHQVTQMGQEVILRCVPISNHLYFYWYRQILGQKVEFLVSFYNNEISEKSEIFDDQFSVERPDGSNFTLKIRSTKLEDSAMYFCASSRRAGEGTDTQYFGPGTRLTVL.

This chain links TRBV9 with TRBJ1-1; 7 positions match TRBD1. There are 12 residues in the CDR3. With 4 bases clipped from V and 7 bases from J, the junction kept 4 bases outside the gene matches. Germline lookup yields CDR1 SGDLS and CDR2 YYNGEE. The CDR3 bases are TGTGCCAGCAGCCGACGGGACAGTGAAGCTTTCTTT. This translates into CASSRRDSEAFF.

This sequence joins TRBV6-5 and TRBJ1-1; D is possibly TRBD1 (6 bases). The CDR3 sequence is 15 residues long. Germline V gene sequence: CDR1 MNHEY, CDR2 SVGAGI. Trimming removed 2 bases at V and 2 bases at J, with 12 bases between. The CDR3 DNA is TGTGCCAGCAGTTACCAACAGGGATTAAACACTGAAGCTTTCTTT. Translated, it gives CASSYQQGLNTEAFF.

CDR3 DNA: TGCAGCGTTCGTGAGGGGGCGAACACTGAAGCTTTCTTT. Translating gives CSVREGANTEAFF. The genes are TRBV29-1 and TRBJ1-1; 7 nucleotides agree with TRBD1. The trim removed 5 bases at V and 1 base at J, leaving 4 bases unmatched. This CDR3 has 13 residues. Per the germline V gene, CDR1 is SQVTM and CDR2 is ANQGSEA.

This chain connects TRBV5-1 to TRBJ2-5; tentative D call: TRBD1 (5 bases). V dropped 2 bases and J dropped 2 bases, with 10 bases sitting between them. This CDR3 contains 14 residues. Germline values: CDR1 SGHRS, CDR2 YFSETQ. The CDR3, as DNA: TGCGCCAGCAGCTTCATAGACAGACAAGAGACCCAGTACTTC. It specifies CASSFIDRQETQYF.

The chain employs TRBV5-6 and TRBJ1-2; D is possibly TRBD1 (6 bases). This CDR3 spans 14 amino acids. V was trimmed by 0 bases and J by 3 bases, leaving 9 bases between them. Germline CDR1 reads SGHDT; CDR2 reads YYEEEE. The CDR3 nucleotides read TGTGCCAGCAGCTTGGCTGGGGGCCACTATGGCTACACCTTC. This encodes CASSLAGGHYGYTF.

The chain carries TRBV5-6 and TRBJ2-1; TRBD1 matches 9 bases. V was clipped by 5 bases and J by 7 bases; unmatched bases: 4. Germline V lookup: CDR1 SGHDT, CDR2 YYEEEE. This CDR3 region has 13 residues. The CDR3 reads CASRTGGGNEQFF. CDR3 DNA: TGTGCCAGCAGGACAGGGGGTGGGAATGAGCAGTTCTTC.

The chain uses TRBV28 and TRBJ2-7; 11 bases match TRBD2. Unmatched junction bases numbered 8, after V lost 3 bases and J lost 7 bases. Germline V CDR1 and CDR2: MDHEN, SYDVKM. The CDR3 length is 15 residues. The CDR3, as DNA: TGTGCCAGCAGTTTGGAAGCTAGCGGGAGGCTTGAGCAGTACTTC. It yields the protein CASSLEASGRLEQYF. Using reference TRBV28 and TRBJ2-7 for the parts outside the CDR3, the full variable domain is DVKVTQSSRYLVKRTGEKVFLECVQDMDHENMFWYRQDPGLGLRLIYFSYDVKMKEKGDIPEGYSVSREKKERFSLILESASTNQTSMYLCASSLEASGRLEQYFGPGTRLTVT.

The CDR3 coding sequence is TGTGCCAGCAGCGTAGGCGGGCTCGCCCAGCTGTTTTTT. As protein: CASSVGGLAQLFF. J is TRBJ2-2 and V is TRBV9, with D perhaps matching TRBD2 (5 bases). The CDR3 spans 13 residues. The germline V and J ends were trimmed by 0 bases and 12 bases, with 12 bases remaining between them. The V gene's germline CDR1 is SGDLS and CDR2 YYNGEE. The variable domain in full, with the rest retrieved from reference TRBV9 and TRBJ2-2, is DSGVTQTPKHLITATGQRVTLRCSPRSGDLSVYWYQQSLDQGLQFLIQYYNGEERAKGNILERFSAQQFPDLHSELNLSSLELGDSALYFCASSVGGLAQLFFGEGSRLTVL.

This clone is a singleton in its sample. The chain links TRBV6-4 to TRBJ2-3, with D possibly matching TRBD2 (5 bases). CDR1 is MRHNA and CDR2 is SNTAGT in the germline V gene. The length of the CDR3 is 15 residues. V dropped 0 bases and J dropped 2 bases, with 9 bases sitting between them. The CDR3 DNA reads as TGTGCCAGCAGTGACTCTGCGGGTTCCACAGATACGCAGTATTTT. Its protein product is CASSDSAGSTDTQYF.

The chain uses TRBV11-1 and TRBJ2-1; 8 bases line up with TRBD2. CDR1 is SGHAT and CDR2 is FQDESV in the germline V gene (reference sequence). The V segment lost 2 bases and the J segment 4 bases; nucleotides outside the gene matches: 10. The CDR3 length is 17 residues. CDR3 sequence (DNA): TGTGCCAGCAGCTTACTCCTCCGGGGGGGCTCGTACAATGAGCAGTTCTTC. Encoded protein: CASSLLLRGGSYNEQFF.

This clone was counted once. The V call is TRBV6-5, the J call TRBJ2-7; 13 nucleotides match TRBD2. This CDR3 is built from 15 residues. Germline CDR1 MNHEY, CDR2 SVGAGI. With 7 bases clipped from V and 2 bases from J, the junction kept 5 bases outside the gene matches. In DNA form, the CDR3 reads TGTGCCAGCAACCCGGGACTAGCGGGGACCTACGAGCAGTACTTC. Its protein product is CASNPGLAGTYEQYF.